This record looks at one TCR beta chain sequence and its context. Its antigen remains unknown. With 7 bases removed from V and 5 bases from J, the gap between germline ends came to 18 bases. The CDR3 covers 15 residues. Germline loops: CDR1 SNHLY, CDR2 FYNNEI. The data originate from a study of follicular helper T cells after annual influenza vaccination. TCRdb's copy holds only in-frame clones and misses some; the assay was immunoSEQ multiplex PCR. The data contain some 5,000 clones, about 84% of them singletons. The study, taken as a whole, reports: For non-cTfh compartments, undersampling could not be ruled out.

Indicated time point: 2015-2016 season, pre-vaccination. Adults were given seasonal inactivated influenza vaccine, and blood CD4 subsets were sorted before and after vaccination. This receptor was taken from an adult who received the influenza vaccine. The rearrangement links TRBV2 to TRBJ2-1, with D maybe TRBD1 (6 bases). The specimen comprised CXCR5- memory CD4+ T cells sorted from blood, sampled on the day of influenza vaccination. In DNA, the CDR3 is TGTGCCAGCATTTCCTCAGGGGCTTCGGACAATGAGCAGTTCTTC. The encoded protein is CASISSGASDNEQFF.